The 7 T cell receptor beta chains given below trace back to one sample, sequenced in a study of molecular identifiers for immune sequencing clone quantification. TCRdb processed the PCR reads anew with MiXCR; each CDR3 protein has one entry. In the table there are approximately 680,000 distinct CDR3 sequences, less than 30% of which are singletons. Specimen: naive CD8+ T cells from blood, with Jurkat cell RNA spiked in. Subset indicated: FACS-sorted CD8+CD4-CCR7+CD45RA+ naive T cells. The receptors were sampled from a human donor in good health. Some libraries in this study had Jurkat cell RNA spiked in.

A word on this clonotype: This sequence may be a read error, since a much larger clone differs from it by one base. Because the CDR3 is missing its conserved closing phenylalanine or tryptophan, this is likely a read error. The chain combines TRBV30 with TRBJ2-7; 10 bases match TRBD2. With 5 bases clipped from V and 6 bases from J, the junction kept 7 bases outside the gene matches. The CDR3 is 13 residues long. Germline V gene sequence: CDR1 GTSNPN, CDR2 SVGIG (reference sequence). CDR3 DNA: TGTGCCTGGGGGCTAGCGGGAGTCTCCGAGCAGTACCTC. It codes for CAWGLAGVSEQYL.

This clonotype was seen many times. The V gene is TRBV7-9, the J gene TRBJ1-1; D gene uncertain. The CDR3 totals 13 residues. The V end was cut by 5 bases, the J end by 1 base, with 8 bases between. CDR1 is SEHNR and CDR2 is FQNEAQ in the germline V gene (reference sequence). The CDR3 DNA sequence: TGTGCCAGCAGCCCTACAGAGAACACTGAAGCTTTCTTT. Amino acid sequence: CASSPTENTEAFF.

A note on this clonotype: One base away lies a much larger clone, so this may be a sequencing read error. The chain recombines TRBV7-6 with TRBJ2-7; 9 bases align to TRBD2. This CDR3 region has 16 residues. CDR1 SGHVS and CDR2 FNYEAQ come from the germline V gene. The chain's CDR3 is CASGLGLAGYYYEQYF. The CDR3 DNA follows: TGTGCCAGCGGCTTAGGGCTAGCGGGATACTACTACGAGCAGTACTTC.

This clonotype has at least ten counts. CDR3 in DNA: TGCGCCAGCAGCCAATTCCTAGCGGGGGCCGCCTACGAGCAGTACTTC. Its protein product is CASSQFLAGAAYEQYF. The rearrangement joins TRBV4-3 to TRBJ2-7; TRBD2 matches 10 bases. Germline values: CDR1 LGHNA, CDR2 YSLEER. The CDR3 is 16 residues long. After removal of 2 bases from V and 2 bases from J, the junction contained 6 bases not matched to a gene.

This clonotype has more than one count but fewer than ten. The rearrangement joins TRBV27 to TRBJ2-7, with 12 nucleotides matching TRBD2. CDR1 and CDR2 (germline): MNHEY, SMNVEV (reference sequence). The CDR3 loop spans 17 amino acids. V lost 5 bases and J lost 2; bases outside the gene matches: 10. The chain's CDR3 is CASSQTGGLAGTYEQYF. The CDR3 DNA is TGTGCCAGCAGTCAGACAGGGGGACTAGCGGGTACCTACGAGCAGTACTTC.

This clonotype was counted at least ten times. This rearrangement joins TRBV6-5 to TRBJ1-1, with D possibly matching TRBD1 (5 bases). The CDR3 loop spans 12 amino acids. Trimming cost V 11 bases and J 5 bases, with 15 bases left between them. The germline gives CDR1 MNHEY, CDR2 SVGAGI. CDR3 sequence (DNA): TGTGCCGCCCAGACTAGGGGTACTGAAGCTTTCTTT. This translates into CAAQTRGTEAFF.

V usage is TRBV7-9 and J usage is TRBJ2-7; a possible D gene is TRBD1 (6 bases). Germline assignment: CDR1 SEHNR and CDR2 FQNEAQ (reference sequence). V shed 4 bases and J shed 2 bases, with 15 bases lying between them. This CDR3 comprises 15 residues. The CDR3 is CASSSARTETYEQYF. CDR3 nucleotides: TGTGCCAGCAGCTCCGCCAGGACAGAGACCTACGAGCAGTACTTC.